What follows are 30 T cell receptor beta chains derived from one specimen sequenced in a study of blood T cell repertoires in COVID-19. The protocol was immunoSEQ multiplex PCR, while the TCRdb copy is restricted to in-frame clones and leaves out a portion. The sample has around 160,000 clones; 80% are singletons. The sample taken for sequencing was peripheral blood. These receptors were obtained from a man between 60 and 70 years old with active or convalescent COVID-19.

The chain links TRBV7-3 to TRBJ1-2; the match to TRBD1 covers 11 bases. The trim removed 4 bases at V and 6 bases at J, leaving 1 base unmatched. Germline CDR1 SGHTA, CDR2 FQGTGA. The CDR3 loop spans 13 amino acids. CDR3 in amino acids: CASSSDRGHGYTF. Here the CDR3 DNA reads TGTGCCAGCAGCTCGGACAGGGGGCATGGCTACACCTTC.

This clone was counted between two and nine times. The CDR3 spells CASSLGQGETQYF. The DNA of the CDR3 is TGTGCCAGTAGTCTCGGACAGGGAGAGACCCAGTACTTC. The chain has TRBV19 and TRBJ2-5; the match to TRBD1 covers 8 bases. The CDR3 consists of 13 residues. CDR1 is LNHDA and CDR2 is SQIVND in the germline V gene (reference sequence). V was clipped by 5 bases and J by 4 bases; unmatched bases: 3.

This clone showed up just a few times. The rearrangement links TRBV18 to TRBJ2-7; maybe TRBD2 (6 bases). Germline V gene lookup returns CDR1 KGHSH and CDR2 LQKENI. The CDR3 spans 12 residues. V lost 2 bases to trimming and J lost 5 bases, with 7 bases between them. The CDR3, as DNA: TGTGCCAGCTCACCAGGGAGGAACGAGCAGTACTTC. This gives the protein CASSPGRNEQYF. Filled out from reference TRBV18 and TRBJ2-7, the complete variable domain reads NAGVMQNPRHLVRRRGQEARLRCSPMKGHSHVYWYRQLPEEGLKFMVYLQKENIIDESGMPKERFSAEFPKEGPSILRIQQVVRGDSAAYFCASSPGRNEQYFGPGTRLTVT.

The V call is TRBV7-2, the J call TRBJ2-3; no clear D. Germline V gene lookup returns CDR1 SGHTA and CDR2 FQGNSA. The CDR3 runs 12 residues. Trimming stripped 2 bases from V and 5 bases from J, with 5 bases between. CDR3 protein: CASSLYGDTQYF. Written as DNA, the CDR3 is TGTGCCAGCAGCTTATACGGAGATACGCAGTATTTT.

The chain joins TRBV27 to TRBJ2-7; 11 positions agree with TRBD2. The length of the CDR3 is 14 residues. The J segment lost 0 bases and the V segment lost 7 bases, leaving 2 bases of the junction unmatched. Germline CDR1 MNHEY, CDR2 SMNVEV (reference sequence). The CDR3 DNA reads TGTGCCAGCACCACTAGCGGGGGCTCCTACGAGCAGTACTTC. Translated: CASTTSGGSYEQYF.

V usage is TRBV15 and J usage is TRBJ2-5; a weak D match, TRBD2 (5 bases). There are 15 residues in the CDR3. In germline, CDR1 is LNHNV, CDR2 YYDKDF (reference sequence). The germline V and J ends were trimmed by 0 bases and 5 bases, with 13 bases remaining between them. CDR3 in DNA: TGTGCCACCAGCAGAGATCTAGCCGGACGGGAGACCCAGTACTTC. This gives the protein CATSRDLAGRETQYF.

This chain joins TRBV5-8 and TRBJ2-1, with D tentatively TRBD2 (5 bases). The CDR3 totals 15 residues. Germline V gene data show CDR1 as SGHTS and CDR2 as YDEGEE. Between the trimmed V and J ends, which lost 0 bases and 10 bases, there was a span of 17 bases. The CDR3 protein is CASSLVGGLGLEQFF. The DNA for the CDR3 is TGTGCCAGCAGCTTGGTCGGCGGGTTGGGTTTGGAGCAGTTCTTC.

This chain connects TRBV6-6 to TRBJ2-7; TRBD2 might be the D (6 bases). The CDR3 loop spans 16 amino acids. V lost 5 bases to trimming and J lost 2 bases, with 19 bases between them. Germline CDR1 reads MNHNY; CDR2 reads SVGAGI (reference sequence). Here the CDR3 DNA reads TGTGCCAGCAGTCCCCGGGCACCGGGACTTACCTACGAGCAGTACTTC. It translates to CASSPRAPGLTYEQYF.

CDR3 nucleotide sequence: TGTGCCAGCAGTTACTTTGCAGGGGGTGCCTCCTACGAGCAGTACTTC. Its translation: CASSYFAGGASYEQYF. The gene calls are TRBV6-5 and TRBJ2-7; 7 bases line up with TRBD1. The ends lost 1 base at V and 0 bases at J; junction bases unmatched: 6. CDR3 length: 16 amino acids. Germline lookup yields CDR1 MNHEY and CDR2 SVGAGI.

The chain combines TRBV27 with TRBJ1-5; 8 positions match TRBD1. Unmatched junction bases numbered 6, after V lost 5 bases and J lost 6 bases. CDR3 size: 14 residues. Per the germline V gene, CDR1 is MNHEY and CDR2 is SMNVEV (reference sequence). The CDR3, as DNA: TGTGCCAGCAGTAGGATACAGGGGGGTCAGCCCCAGCATTTT. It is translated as CASSRIQGGQPQHF.

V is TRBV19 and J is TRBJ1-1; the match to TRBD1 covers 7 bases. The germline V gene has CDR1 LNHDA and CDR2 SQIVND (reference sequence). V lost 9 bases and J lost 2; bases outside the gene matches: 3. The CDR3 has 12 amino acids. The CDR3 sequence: CASGQDNTEAFF. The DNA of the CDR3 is TGTGCCAGCGGACAGGATAACACTGAAGCTTTCTTT.

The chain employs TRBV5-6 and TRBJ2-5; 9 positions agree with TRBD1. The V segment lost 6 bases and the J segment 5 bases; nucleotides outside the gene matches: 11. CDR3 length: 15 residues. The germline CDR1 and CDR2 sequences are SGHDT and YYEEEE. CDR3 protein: CASTETGGSTETQYF. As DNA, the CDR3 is TGTGCCAGCACCGAAACAGGGGGCTCGACGGAGACCCAGTACTTC.

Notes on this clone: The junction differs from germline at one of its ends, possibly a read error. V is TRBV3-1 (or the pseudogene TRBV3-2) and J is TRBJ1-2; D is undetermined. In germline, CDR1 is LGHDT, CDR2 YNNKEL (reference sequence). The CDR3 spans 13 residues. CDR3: CASSQLGGNPSSF. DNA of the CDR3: TGTGCCAGCAGCCAACTGGGAGGGAATCCTTCGTCCTTC.

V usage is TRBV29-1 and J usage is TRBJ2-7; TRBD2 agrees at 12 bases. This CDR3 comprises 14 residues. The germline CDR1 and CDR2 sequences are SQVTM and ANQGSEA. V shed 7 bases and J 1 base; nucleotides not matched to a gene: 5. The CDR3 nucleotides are TGCAGCGGTACTAGCGGGAGGTCTTCCTACGAGCAGTACTTC. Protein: CSGTSGRSSYEQYF.

The CDR3 region is CASSRHRTGGATEAFF. CDR3 nucleotides: TGTGCCAGTAGTCGCCATCGGACAGGGGGCGCGACTGAAGCTTTCTTT. The genes are TRBV19 and TRBJ1-1; TRBD1 matches 11 bases. V lost 5 bases to trimming and J lost 5 bases; unmatched junction nucleotides: 10. CDR1 and CDR2 from the germline V gene are LNHDA and SQIVND (reference sequence). This CDR3 is 16 amino acids long. The variable domain in full, completed from reference TRBV19 and TRBJ1-1, reads DGGITQSPKYLFRKEGQNVTLSCEQNLNHDAMYWYRQDPGQGLRLIYYSQIVNDFQKGDIAEGYSVSREKKESFPLTVTSAQKNPTAFYLCASSRHRTGGATEAFFGQGTRLTVV.

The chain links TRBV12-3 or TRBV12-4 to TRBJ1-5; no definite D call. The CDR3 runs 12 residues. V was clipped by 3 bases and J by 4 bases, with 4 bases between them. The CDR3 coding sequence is TGTGCCAGCAGTTTCTCTAATCAGCCCCAGCATTTT. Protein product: CASSFSNQPQHF.

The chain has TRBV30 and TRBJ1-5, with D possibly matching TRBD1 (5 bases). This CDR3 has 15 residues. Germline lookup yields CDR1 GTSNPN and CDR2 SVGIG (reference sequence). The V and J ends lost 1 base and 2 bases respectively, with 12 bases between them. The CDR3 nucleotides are TGTGCCTGGAGTGCGGGGGTACAGGGCAATCAGCCCCAGCATTTT. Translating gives CAWSAGVQGNQPQHF.

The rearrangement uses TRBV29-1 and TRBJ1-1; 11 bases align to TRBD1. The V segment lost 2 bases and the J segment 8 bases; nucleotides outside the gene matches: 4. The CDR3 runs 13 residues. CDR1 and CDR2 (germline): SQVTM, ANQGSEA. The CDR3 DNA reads TGCAGCGTTGAACCCGGACAGGGGGCGGAAGCTTTCTTT. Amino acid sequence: CSVEPGQGAEAFF.

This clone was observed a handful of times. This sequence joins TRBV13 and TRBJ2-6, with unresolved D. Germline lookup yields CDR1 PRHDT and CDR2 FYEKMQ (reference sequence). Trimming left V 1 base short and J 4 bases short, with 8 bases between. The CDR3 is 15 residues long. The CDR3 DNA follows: TGTGCCAGCAGCTTAGTTCCACGGGGGGCCAACGTCCTGACTTTC. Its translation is CASSLVPRGANVLTF.

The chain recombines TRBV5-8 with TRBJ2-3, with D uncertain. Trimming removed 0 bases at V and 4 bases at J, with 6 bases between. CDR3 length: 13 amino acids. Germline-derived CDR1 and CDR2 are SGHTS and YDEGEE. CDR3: CASSLGLPDTQYF. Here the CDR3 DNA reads TGTGCCAGCAGCTTGGGACTGCCAGATACGCAGTATTTT.

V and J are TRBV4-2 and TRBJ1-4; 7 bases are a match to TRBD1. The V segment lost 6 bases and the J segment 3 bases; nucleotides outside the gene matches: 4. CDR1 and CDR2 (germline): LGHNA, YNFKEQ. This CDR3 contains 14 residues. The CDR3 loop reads CASRQGRSNEKLFF. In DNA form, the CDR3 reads TGTGCCAGCAGACAGGGGAGATCTAATGAAAAACTGTTTTTT.

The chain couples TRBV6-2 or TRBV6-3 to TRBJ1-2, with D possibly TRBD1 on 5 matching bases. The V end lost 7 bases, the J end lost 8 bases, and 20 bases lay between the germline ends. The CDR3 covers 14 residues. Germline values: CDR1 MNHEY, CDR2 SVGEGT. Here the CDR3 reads CASTPTRRGEGYTF. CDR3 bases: TGTGCCAGCACCCCAACTCGAAGGGGTGAAGGCTACACCTTC.

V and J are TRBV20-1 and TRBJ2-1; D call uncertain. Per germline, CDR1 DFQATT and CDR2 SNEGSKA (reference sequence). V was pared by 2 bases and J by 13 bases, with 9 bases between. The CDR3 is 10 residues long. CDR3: CSARSLGQFF. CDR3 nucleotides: TGCAGTGCTAGAAGCCTAGGACAGTTCTTC.

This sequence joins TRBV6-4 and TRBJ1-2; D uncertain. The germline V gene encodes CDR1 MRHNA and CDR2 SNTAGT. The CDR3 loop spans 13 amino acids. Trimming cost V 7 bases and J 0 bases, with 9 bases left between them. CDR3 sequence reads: CASTPVTNYGYTF. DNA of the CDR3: TGTGCCAGCACTCCAGTAACTAACTATGGCTACACCTTC.

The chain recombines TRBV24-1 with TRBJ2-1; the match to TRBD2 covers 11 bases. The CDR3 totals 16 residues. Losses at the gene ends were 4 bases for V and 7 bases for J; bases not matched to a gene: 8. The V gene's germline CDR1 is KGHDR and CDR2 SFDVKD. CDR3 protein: CATSDRSGRAPNEQFF. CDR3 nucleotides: TGTGCCACCAGTGACCGTAGCGGGAGGGCCCCAAATGAGCAGTTCTTC.

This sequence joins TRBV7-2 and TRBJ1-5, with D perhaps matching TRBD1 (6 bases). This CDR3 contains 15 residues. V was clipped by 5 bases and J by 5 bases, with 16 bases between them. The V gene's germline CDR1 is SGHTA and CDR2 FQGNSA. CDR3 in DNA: TGTGCCAGCAGCCCCAACGGGCAGGGGTATCAGCCCCAGCATTTT. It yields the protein CASSPNGQGYQPQHF.

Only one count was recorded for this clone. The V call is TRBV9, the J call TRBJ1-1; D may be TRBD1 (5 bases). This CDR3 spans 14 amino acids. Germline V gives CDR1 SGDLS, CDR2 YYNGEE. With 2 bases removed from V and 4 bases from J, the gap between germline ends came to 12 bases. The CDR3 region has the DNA TGTGCCAGCAGCGTCTTGGACGGGGGCACTGAAGCTTTCTTT. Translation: CASSVLDGGTEAFF.

The CDR3 here is CASSMAENTGELFF. The CDR3 bases are TGTGCCAGTAGTATGGCAGAGAACACCGGGGAGCTGTTTTTT. The chain is built from TRBV19 and TRBJ2-2; no firm D call. Germline CDR1 LNHDA, CDR2 SQIVND (reference sequence). The CDR3 has 14 amino acids. The V gene lost 3 bases and the J gene lost 1 base, with 6 bases spanning the gap.

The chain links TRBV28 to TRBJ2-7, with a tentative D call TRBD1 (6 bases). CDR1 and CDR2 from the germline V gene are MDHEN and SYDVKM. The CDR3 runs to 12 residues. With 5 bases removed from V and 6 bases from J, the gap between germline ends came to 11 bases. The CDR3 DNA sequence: TGTGCCAGCAGTGCAGGGGCGGGCGAGCAGTACTTC. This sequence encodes CASSAGAGEQYF.

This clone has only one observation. In DNA form, the CDR3 reads TGTGCCAGTAGTCAAACCGGGACTAGCGGGAGAGGGACAGATACGCAGTATTTT. Its protein product is CASSQTGTSGRGTDTQYF. J is TRBJ2-3 and V is TRBV19, with 14 bases identical to TRBD2. This CDR3 spans 18 amino acids. With V trimmed by 5 bases and J by 3 bases, 10 bases remained unmatched. Germline CDR1 and CDR2: LNHDA and SQIVND (reference sequence).